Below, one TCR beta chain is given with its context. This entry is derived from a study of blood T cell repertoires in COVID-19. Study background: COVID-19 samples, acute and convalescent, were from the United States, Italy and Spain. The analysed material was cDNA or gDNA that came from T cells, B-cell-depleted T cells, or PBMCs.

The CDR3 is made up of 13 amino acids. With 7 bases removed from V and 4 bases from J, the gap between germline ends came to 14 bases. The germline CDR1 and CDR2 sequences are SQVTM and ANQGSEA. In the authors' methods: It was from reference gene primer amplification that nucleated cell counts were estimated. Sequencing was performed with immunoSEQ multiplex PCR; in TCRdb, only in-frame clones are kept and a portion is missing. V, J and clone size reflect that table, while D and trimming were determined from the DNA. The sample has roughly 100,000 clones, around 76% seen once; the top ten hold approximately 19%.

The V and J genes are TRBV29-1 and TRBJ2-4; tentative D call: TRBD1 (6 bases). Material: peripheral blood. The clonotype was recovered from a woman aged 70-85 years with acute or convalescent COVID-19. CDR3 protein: CSAVQGSKNIQYF. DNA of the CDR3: TGCAGCGCGGTACAGGGTTCTAAAAACATTCAGTACTTC.